Listed here is a single T cell receptor (beta chain). This sample was taken from a study of control samples from healthy donors and cancer patients. The CDR3 is made up of 15 amino acids. Germline CDR1 LGHNA, CDR2 YSLEER. Trimming removed 0 bases from V and 4 bases from J; junction bases left unmatched: 3. Profiling relied on immunoSEQ multiplex PCR, and the TCRdb table lists in-frame clones only, not all of them. The sample carries around 100,000 clones, roughly 92% recorded once. The sequencing input was blood. The chain has TRBV4-3 and TRBJ2-1; 7 bases are shared with TRBD1. This TCR derives from a human donor in good health. The donor label of this sample is uncertain. The DNA for the CDR3 is TGCGCCAGCAGCCAAGAAGGGACAGAATACAATGAGCAGTTCTTC. Translated, it gives CASSQEGTEYNEQFF.